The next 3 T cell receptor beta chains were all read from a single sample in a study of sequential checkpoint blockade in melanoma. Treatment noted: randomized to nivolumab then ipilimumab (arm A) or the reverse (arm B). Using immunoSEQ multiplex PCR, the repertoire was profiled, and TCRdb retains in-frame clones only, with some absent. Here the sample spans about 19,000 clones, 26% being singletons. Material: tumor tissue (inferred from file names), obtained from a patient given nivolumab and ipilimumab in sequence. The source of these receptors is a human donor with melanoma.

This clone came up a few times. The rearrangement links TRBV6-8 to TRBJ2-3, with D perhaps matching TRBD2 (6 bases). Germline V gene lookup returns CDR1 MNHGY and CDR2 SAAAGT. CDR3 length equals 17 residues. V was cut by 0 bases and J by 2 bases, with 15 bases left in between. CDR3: CASSYSLTRSLTDTQYF. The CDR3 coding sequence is TGTGCCAGCAGTTACTCCCTGACTAGATCCCTCACAGATACGCAGTATTTT.

This CDR3 is CASSRLADPETQYF. The CDR3 bases are TGCGCCAGCAGCCGTCTAGCGGATCCAGAGACCCAGTACTTC. The chain joins TRBV5-1 to TRBJ2-5; 7 bases are a match to TRBD2. CDR1 is SGHRS and CDR2 is YFSETQ in the germline V gene. CDR3 size: 14 residues. Trimming cost V 4 bases and J 4 bases; bases outside gene matches: 7. Drawing the rest from reference TRBV5-1 and TRBJ2-5, the complete variable domain is KAGVTQTPRYLIKTRGQQVTLSCSPISGHRSVSWYQQTPGQGLQFLFEYFSETQRNKGNFPGRFSGRQFSNSRSEMNVSTLELGDSALYLCASSRLADPETQYFGPGTRLLVL.

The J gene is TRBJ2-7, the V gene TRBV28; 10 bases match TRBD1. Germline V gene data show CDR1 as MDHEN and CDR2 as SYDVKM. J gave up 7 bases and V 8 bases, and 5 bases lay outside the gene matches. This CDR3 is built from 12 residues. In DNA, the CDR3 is TGTGCCAGCCAGGGACAGGGGCTAGAGCAGTACTTC. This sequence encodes CASQGQGLEQYF.